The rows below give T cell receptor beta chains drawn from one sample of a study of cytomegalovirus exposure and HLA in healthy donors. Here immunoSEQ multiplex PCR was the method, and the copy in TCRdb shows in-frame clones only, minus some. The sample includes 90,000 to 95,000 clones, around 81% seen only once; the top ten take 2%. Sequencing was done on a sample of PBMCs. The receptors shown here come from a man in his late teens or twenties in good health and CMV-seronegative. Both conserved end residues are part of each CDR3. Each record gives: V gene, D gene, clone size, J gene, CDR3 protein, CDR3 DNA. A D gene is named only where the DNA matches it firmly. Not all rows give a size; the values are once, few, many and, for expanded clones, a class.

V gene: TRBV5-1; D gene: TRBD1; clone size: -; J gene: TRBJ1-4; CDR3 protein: CASSLAAGTANEKLFF; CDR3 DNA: TGCGCCAGCAGCTTGGCCGCCGGGACAGCTAATGAAAAACTGTTTTTT
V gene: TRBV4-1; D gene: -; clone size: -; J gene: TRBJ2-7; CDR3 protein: CASSQSPGDEQYF; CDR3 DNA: TGCGCCAGCAGCCAAAGTCCGGGGGACGAGCAGTACTTC
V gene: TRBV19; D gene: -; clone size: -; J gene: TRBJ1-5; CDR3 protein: CASLPRTPDRVGDSNQPQHF; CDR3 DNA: TGTGCCAGTTTACCCCGTACCCCCGACAGAGTAGGGGATAGCAATCAGCCCCAGCATTTT
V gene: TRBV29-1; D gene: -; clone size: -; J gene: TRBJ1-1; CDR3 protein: CSVGMGGVGTEAFF; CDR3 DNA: TGCAGCGTTGGGATGGGGGGTGTAGGCACTGAAGCTTTCTTT
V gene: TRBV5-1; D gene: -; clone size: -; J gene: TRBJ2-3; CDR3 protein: CASSPWAQLSTDTQYF; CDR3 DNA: TGCGCCAGCAGCCCCTGGGCACAGCTAAGCACAGATACGCAGTATTTT
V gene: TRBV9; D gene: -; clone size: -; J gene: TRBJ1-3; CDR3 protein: CASSGTGTGSGNTIYF; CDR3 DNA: TGTGCCAGCAGCGGAACAGGTACAGGGTCTGGAAACACCATATATTTT
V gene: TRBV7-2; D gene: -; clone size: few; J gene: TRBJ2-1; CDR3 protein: CASQGQQGYNEQFF; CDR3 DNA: TGTGCCAGTCAAGGGCAACAGGGATACAATGAGCAGTTCTTC
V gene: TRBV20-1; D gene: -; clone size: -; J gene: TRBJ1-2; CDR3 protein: CSASGGNGYTF; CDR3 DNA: TGCAGTGCTAGTGGGGGCAATGGCTACACCTTC
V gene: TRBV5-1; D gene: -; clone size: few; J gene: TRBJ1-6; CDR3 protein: CASSPLGEDNSPLHF; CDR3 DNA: TGCGCCAGCAGCCCGTTGGGGGAGGATAATTCACCCCTCCACTTT
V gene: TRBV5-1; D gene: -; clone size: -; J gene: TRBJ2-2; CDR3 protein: CASNLGRGTGELFF; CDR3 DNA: TGCGCCAGCAATCTGGGCCGTGGAACCGGGGAGCTGTTTTTT
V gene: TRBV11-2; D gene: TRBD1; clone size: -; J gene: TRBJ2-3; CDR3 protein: CASSLGQDTDTQYF; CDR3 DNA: TGTGCCAGCAGCTTGGGACAGGACACAGATACGCAGTATTTT
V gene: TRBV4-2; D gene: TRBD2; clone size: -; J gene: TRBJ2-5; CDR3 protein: CASSQGTAGGGETQYF; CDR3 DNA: TGTGCCAGCAGCCAAGGGACGGCGGGGGGTGGAGAGACCCAGTACTTC
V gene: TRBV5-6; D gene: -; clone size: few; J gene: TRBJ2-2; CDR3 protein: CASSFYGGTGELFF; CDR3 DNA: TGTGCCAGCAGCTTTTACGGGGGTACCGGGGAGCTGTTTTTT
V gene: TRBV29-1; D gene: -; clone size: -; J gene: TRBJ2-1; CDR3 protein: CSAARDTYNEQFF; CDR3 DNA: TGCAGCGCAGCCCGGGACACGTACAATGAGCAGTTCTTC
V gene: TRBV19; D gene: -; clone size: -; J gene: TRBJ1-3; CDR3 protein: CASSIESSSGNTIYF; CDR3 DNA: TGTGCCAGTAGTATAGAGAGTAGCTCTGGAAACACCATATATTTT